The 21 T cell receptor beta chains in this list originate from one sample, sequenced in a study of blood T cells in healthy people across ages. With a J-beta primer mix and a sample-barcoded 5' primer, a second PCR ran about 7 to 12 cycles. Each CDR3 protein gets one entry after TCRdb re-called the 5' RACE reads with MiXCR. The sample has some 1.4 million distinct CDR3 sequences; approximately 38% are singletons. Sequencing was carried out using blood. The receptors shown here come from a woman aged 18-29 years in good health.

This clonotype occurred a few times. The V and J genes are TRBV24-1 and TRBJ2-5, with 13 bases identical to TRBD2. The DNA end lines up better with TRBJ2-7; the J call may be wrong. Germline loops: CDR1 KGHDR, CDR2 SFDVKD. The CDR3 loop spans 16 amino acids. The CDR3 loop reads CATSDVTSGRVSEQYF. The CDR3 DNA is TGTGCCACCAGTGATGTAACTAGCGGGAGGGTTTCCGAGCAGTACTTC.

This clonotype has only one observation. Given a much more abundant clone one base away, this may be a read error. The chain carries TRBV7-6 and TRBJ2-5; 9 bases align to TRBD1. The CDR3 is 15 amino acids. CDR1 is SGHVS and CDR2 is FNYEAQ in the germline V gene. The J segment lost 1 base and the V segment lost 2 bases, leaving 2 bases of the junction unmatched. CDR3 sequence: CASSLRGQGQETQYF. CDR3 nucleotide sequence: TGTGCCAGCAGCTTACGGGGACAGGGCCAAGAGACCCAGTACTTC. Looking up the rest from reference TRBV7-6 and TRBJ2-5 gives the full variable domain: GAGVSQSPRYKVTKRGQDVALRCDPISGHVSLYWYRQALGQGPEFLTYFNYEAQQDKSGLPNDRFSAERPEGSISTLTIQRTEQRDSAMYRCASSLRGQGQETQYFGPGTRLLVL.

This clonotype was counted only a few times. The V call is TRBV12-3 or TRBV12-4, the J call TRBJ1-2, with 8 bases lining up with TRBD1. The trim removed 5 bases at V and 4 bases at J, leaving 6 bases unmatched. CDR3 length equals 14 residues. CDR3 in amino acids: CASSPTTGGYGYTF. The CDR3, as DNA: TGTGCCAGCAGTCCGACCACAGGGGGCTATGGCTACACCTTC.

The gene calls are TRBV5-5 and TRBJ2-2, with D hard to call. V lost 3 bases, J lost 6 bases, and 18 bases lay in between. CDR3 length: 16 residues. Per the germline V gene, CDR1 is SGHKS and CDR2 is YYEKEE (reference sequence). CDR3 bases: TGTGCCAGCAGCTCCACGATGCTGGATTGGGCCGGGGAGCTGTTTTTT. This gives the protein CASSSTMLDWAGELFF.

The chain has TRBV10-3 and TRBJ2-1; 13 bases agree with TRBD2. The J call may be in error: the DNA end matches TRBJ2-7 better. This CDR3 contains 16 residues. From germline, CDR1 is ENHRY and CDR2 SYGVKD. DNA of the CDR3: TGTGCCATCAGTGAGTCCGGGACTAGCGGGAACAATGAGCAGTACTTC. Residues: CAISESGTSGNNEQYF.

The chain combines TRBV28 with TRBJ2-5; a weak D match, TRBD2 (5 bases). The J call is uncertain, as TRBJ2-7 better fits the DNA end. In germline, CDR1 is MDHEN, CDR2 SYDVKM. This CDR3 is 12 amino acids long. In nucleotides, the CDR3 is TGTGCCAGCATTGGGCCACGGGGCGAGCAGTACTTC. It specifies CASIGPRGEQYF.

CDR3 in DNA: TGTGCCAGCTCCCGACTGGCGGCCAAAAACATTCAGTACTTC. Its protein is CASSRLAAKNIQYF. V usage is TRBV18 and J usage is TRBJ2-4, with D unresolved. From germline, CDR1 is KGHSH and CDR2 LQKENI. The length of the CDR3 is 14 residues. V was pared by 6 bases and J by 1 base, with 10 bases between. Drawing the rest from reference TRBV18 and TRBJ2-4, the complete variable domain is NAGVMQNPRHLVRRRGQEARLRCSPMKGHSHVYWYRQLPEEGLKFMVYLQKENIIDESGMPKERFSAEFPKEGPSILRIQQVVRGDSAAYFCASSRLAAKNIQYFGAGTRLSVL.

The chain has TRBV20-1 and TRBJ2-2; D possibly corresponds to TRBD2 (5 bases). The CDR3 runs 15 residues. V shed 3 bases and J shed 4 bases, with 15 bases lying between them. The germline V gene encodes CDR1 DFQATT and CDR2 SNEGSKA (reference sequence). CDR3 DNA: TGCAGTGCTAGTTCGGGAACCCCCTCCACCGGGGAGCTGTTTTTT. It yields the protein CSASSGTPSTGELFF.

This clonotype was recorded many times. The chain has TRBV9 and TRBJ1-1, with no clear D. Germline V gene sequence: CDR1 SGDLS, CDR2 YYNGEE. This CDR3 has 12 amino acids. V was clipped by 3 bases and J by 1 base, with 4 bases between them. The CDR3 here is CASSGGNTEAFF. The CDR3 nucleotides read TGTGCCAGCAGCGGGGGGAACACTGAAGCTTTCTTT.

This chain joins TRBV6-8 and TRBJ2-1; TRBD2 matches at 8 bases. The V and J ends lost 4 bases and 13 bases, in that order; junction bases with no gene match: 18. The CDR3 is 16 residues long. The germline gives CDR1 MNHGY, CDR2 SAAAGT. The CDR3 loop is CASSLSSGSRRETQFF. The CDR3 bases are TGTGCCAGCAGTTTAAGCAGCGGGAGTCGACGAGAGACCCAGTTCTTC.

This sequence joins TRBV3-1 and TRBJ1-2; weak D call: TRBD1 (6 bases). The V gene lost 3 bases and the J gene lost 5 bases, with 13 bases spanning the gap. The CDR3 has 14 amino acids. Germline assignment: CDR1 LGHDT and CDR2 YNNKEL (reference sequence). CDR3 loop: CASSQTGARYGYTF. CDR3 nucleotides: TGTGCCAGCAGCCAGACAGGAGCTCGGTATGGCTACACCTTC.

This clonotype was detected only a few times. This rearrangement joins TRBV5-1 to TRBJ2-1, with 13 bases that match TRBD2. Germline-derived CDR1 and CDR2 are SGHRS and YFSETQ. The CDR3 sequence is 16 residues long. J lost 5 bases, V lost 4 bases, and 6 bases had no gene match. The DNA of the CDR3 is TGCGCCAGCAGCCGAACTAGCGGGGGGGCGCACAATGAGCAGTTCTTC. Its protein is CASSRTSGGAHNEQFF.

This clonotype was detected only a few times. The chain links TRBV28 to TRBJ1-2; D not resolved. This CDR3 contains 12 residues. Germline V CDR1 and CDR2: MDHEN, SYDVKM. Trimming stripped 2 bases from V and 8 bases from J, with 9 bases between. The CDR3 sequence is CASSLGFIGYTF. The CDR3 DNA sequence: TGTGCCAGCAGTTTAGGATTTATCGGCTACACCTTC.

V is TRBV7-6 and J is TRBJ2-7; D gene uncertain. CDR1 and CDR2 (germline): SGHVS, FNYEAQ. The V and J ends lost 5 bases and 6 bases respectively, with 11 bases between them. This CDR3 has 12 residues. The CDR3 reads CASSPGNSEQYF. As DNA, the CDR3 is TGTGCCAGCAGCCCCGGTAATAGCGAGCAGTACTTC.

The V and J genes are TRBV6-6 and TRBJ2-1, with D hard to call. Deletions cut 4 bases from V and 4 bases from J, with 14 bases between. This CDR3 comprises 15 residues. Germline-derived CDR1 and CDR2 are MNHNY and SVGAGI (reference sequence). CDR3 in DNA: TGTGCCAGCAGTTTTTCGTCCCCATCATACAATGAGCAGTTCTTC. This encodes CASSFSSPSYNEQFF.

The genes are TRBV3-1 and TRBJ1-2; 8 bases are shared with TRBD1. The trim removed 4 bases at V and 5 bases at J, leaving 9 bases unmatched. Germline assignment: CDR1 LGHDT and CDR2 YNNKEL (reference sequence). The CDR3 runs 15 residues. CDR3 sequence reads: CASSPSTGVEYGYTF. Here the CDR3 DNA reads TGTGCCAGCAGCCCCTCGACAGGGGTTGAGTATGGCTACACCTTC. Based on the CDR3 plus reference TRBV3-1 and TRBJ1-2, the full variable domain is DTAVSQTPKYLVTQMGNDKSIKCEQNLGHDTMYWYKQDSKKFLKIMFSYNNKELIINETVPNRFSPKSPDKAHLNLHINSLELGDSAVYFCASSPSTGVEYGYTFGSGTRLTVV.

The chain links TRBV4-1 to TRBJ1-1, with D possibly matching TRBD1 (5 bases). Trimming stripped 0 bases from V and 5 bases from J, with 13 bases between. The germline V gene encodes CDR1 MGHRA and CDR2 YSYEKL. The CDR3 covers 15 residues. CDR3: CASSQERAGRTEAFF. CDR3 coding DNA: TGCGCCAGCAGCCAAGAGCGGGCAGGGAGAACTGAAGCTTTCTTT.

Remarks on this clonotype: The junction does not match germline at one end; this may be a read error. The CDR3 DNA reads as TGCGGTGCTAGACCGACGGGGAGCTCCTATAATTCACCCCTCCACTTT. Translating gives CGARPTGSSYNSPLHF. This chain uses TRBV20-1 with TRBJ1-6; no clear D. The CDR3 covers 16 residues. From germline, CDR1 is DFQATT and CDR2 SNEGSKA (reference sequence).

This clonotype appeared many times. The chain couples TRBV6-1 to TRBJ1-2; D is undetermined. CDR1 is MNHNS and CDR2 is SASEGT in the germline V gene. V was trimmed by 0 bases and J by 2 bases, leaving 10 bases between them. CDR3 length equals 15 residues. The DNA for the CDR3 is TGTGCCAGCAGTGAAGCGATGGCGGACAACTATGGCTACACCTTC. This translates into CASSEAMADNYGYTF.

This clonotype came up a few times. Written as DNA, the CDR3 is TGTGCCAGCAGCGGATGGACAGGGGGCGATGAGCAGTTCTTC. It specifies CASSGWTGGDEQFF. The chain carries TRBV9 and TRBJ2-1; the match to TRBD1 covers 11 bases. This CDR3 has 14 amino acids. J lost 8 bases, V lost 3 bases, and 4 bases had no gene match. CDR1 SGDLS and CDR2 YYNGEE come from the germline V gene. The full variable domain, rest sourced from reference TRBV9 and TRBJ2-1, is DSGVTQTPKHLITATGQRVTLRCSPRSGDLSVYWYQQSLDQGLQFLIQYYNGEERAKGNILERFSAQQFPDLHSELNLSSLELGDSALYFCASSGWTGGDEQFFGPGTRLTVL.

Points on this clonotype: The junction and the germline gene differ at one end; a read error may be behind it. The CDR3 region has the DNA TGCGCCAGCAGCTTCCAACGGGACCTACACAATGAGCAGTACTTC. Its protein is CASSFQRDLHNEQYF. The V call is TRBV7-9, the J call TRBJ2-1, with D perhaps being TRBD1 or TRBD2 (5 bases each). The J call could be wrong; TRBJ2-7 is a better fit for the DNA end. In germline, CDR1 is SEHNR, CDR2 FQNEAQ (reference sequence). The CDR3 sequence is 15 residues long.